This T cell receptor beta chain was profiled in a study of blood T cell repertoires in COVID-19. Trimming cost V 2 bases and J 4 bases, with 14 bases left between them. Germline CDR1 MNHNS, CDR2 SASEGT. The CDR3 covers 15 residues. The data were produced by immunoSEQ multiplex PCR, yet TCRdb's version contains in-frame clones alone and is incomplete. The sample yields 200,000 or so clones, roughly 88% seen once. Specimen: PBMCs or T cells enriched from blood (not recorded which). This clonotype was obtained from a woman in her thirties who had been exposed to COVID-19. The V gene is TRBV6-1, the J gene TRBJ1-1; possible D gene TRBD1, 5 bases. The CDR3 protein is CASSEREGLSTEAFF. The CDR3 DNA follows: TGTGCCAGCAGTGAAAGGGAGGGGTTGAGCACTGAAGCTTTCTTT.